This T cell receptor beta chain was sequenced in a study of CD4+ T cells in melanoma. Overall study findings and caveats: Diverse differentiation states were reported for melanoma neoantigen-specific CD4+ T cells. CD8+ T cell, macrophage and B cell function reportedly correlated with neoantigen-specific CD4+ T cells.

Clones were read by immunoSEQ multiplex PCR, and TCRdb kept only the in-frame ones, dropping some. The sample lists under 10,000 clones, about 78% occurring once. This clone was counted only a few times. The antigen is undetermined. The V and J ends lost 4 bases and 0 bases respectively, with 10 bases between them. CDR3 size: 15 residues. Per germline, CDR1 MNHEY and CDR2 SVGAGI. Sequenced sample: tumor tissue. The sequence came from a human donor with melanoma. The gene calls are TRBV6-5 and TRBJ1-5; no clear D gene. The chain's CDR3 is CASSSRGYSNQPQHF. The CDR3 DNA follows: TGTGCCAGCAGTTCCCGCGGCTATAGCAATCAGCCCCAGCATTTT.